This record covers a single TCR beta chain. As yet, its antigen is unknown. These data are taken from a study of spatial heterogeneity in lung cancer. General study findings and limits: Tumor mutation counts were tracked by expanded intratumoral alpha and beta TCR counts.

The time point is: sample taken at primary tumor resection. The donor population consisted of 72 patients with untreated, early-stage non-small cell lung cancer. The study sequenced unsorted whole RNA from tumor, nontumor lung or frozen PBMC. TCRdb itself ran the 5' RACE reads through MiXCR, one entry per CDR3 protein. The repertoire holds approximately 17,000 distinct CDR3 sequences, with 7.5% as singletons. CDR3 length: 13 residues. Germline CDR1 and CDR2: SGHTA and FQGNSA. V shed 1 base and J shed 5 bases, with 8 bases lying between them. The starting material was lung tumor tissue, obtained at surgery. The source of this sequence is a male donor with early-stage non-small cell lung cancer. The V and J genes are TRBV7-2 and TRBJ2-5; D gene uncertain. CDR3 DNA sequence: TGTGCCAGCAGCTTAGTGTCCAGGGAGACCCAGTACTTC. Translation: CASSLVSRETQYF. Full variable domain (outside the CDR3, taken from reference TRBV7-2 and TRBJ2-5): GAGVSQSPSNKVTEKGKDVELRCDPISGHTALYWYRQSLGQGLEFLIYFQGNSAPDKSGLPSDRFSAERTGGSVSTLTIQRTQQEDSAVYLCASSLVSRETQYFGPGTRLLVL.